The clone carrying this TCR beta chain was observed a few times. The sample is drawn from a study of T cell changes during pregnancy in multiple sclerosis. The CDR3 length is 16 residues. The V end was cut by 6 bases, the J end by 8 bases, with 23 bases between. Germline loops: CDR1 MDHEN, CDR2 SYDVKM. Assay used: immunoSEQ multiplex PCR; TCRdb lists only in-frame clones, some missing. This table has about 73,000 clones, approximately 92% appearing once. The sequence came from a female donor in good health, enrolled as a control in a pregnancy study. Specimen: peripheral blood, collected in the third trimester of pregnancy. This rearrangement joins TRBV28 to TRBJ1-3; maybe TRBD1 (5 bases). CDR3 in amino acids: CASSSPGEGWRDTIYF. For the CDR3, the DNA is TGTGCCAGCAGCTCTCCGGGGGAGGGGTGGAGGGACACCATATATTTT.